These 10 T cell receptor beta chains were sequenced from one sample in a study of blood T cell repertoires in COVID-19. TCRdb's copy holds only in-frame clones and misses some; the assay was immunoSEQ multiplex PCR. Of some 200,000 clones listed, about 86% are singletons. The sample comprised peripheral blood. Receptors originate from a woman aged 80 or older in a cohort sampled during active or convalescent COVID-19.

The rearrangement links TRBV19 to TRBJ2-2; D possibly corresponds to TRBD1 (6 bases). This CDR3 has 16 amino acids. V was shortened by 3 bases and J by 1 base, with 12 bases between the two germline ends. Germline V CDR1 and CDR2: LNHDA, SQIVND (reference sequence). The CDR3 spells CASSIRQDLNTGELFF. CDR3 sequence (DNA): TGTGCCAGTAGTATTCGACAGGACTTGAACACCGGGGAGCTGTTTTTT.

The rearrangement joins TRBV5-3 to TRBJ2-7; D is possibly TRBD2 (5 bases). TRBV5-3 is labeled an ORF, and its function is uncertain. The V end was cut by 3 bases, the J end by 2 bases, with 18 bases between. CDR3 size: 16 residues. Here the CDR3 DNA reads TGTGCCAGAAGCTATCGGCCCCCAAGCGGTACCTACGAGCAGTACGTC. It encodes CARSYRPPSGTYEQYV.

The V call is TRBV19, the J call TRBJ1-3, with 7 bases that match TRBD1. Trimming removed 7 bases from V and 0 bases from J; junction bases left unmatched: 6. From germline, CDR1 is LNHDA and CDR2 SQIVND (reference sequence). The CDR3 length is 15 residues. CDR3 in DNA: TGTGCCAGTACCCGGGACAGATCCTCTGGAAACACCATATATTTT. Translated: CASTRDRSSGNTIYF.

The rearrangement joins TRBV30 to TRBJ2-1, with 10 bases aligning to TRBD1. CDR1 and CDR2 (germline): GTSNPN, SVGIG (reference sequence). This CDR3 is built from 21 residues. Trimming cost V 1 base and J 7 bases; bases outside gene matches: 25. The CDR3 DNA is TGTGCCTGGAGTGACTCACCAGGGACAGGGGCCTCGTACGTAAGGAAGAATGAGCAGTTCTTC. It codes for CAWSDSPGTGASYVRKNEQFF. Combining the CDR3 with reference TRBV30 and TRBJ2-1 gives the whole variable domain SQTIHQWPATLVQPVGSPLSLECTVEGTSNPNLYWYRQAAGRGLQLLFYSVGIGQISSEVPQNLSASRPQDRQFILSSKKLLLSDSGFYLCAWSDSPGTGASYVRKNEQFFGPGTRLTVL.

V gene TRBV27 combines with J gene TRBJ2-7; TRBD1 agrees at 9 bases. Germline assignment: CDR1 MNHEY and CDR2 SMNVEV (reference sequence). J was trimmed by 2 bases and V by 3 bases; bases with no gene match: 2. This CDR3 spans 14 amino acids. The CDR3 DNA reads TGTGCCAGCAGTTTTTGGGACAGGGCCTACGAGCAGTACTTC. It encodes CASSFWDRAYEQYF.

As DNA, the CDR3 is TGTGCCAGTAGTATCCTCGGACAGGGGAATGAAAAACTGTTTTTT. This encodes CASSILGQGNEKLFF. This rearrangement joins TRBV19 to TRBJ1-4; 9 nucleotides line up with TRBD1. Per germline, CDR1 LNHDA and CDR2 SQIVND (reference sequence). This CDR3 region has 15 residues. V lost 3 bases to trimming and J lost 5 bases; unmatched junction nucleotides: 4.

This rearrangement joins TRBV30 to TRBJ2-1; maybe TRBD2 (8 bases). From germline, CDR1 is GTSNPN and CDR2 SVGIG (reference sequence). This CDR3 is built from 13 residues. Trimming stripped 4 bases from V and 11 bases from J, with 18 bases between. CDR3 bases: TGTGCCTGGACCTCCCCCGGGAGGGGGCAGCAGTTCTTC. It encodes CAWTSPGRGQQFF.

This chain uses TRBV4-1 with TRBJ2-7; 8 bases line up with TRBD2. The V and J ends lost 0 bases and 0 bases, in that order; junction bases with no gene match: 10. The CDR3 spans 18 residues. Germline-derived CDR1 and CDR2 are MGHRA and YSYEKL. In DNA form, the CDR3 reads TGCGCCAGCAGCCAAGAGGATCAGAGGAGCGGGGGCTCCTACGAGCAGTACTTC. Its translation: CASSQEDQRSGGSYEQYF.

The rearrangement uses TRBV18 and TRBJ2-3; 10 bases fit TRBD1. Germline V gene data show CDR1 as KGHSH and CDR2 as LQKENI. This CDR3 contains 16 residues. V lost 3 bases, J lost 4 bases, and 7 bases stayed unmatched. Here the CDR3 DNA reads TGTGCCAGCTCACCTTTGACAGGGGGCGGCGCAGATACGCAGTATTTT. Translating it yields CASSPLTGGGADTQYF.

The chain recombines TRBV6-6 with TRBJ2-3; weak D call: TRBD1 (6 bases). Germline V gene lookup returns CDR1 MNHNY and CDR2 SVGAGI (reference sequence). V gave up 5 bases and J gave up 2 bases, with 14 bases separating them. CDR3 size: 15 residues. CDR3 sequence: CASSRRTVVTDTQYF. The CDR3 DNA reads TGTGCCAGCAGTCGACGGACAGTAGTCACAGATACGCAGTATTTT.